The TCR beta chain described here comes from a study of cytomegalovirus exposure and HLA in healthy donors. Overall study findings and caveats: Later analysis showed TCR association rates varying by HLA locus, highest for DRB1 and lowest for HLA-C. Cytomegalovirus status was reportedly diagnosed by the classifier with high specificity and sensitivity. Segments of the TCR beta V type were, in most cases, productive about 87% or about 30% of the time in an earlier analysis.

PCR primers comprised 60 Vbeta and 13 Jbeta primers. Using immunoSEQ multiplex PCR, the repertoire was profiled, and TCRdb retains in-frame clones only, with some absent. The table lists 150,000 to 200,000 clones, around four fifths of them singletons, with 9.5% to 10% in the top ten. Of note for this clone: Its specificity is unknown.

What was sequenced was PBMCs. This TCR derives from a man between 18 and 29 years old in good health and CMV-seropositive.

The CDR3: CASSYSLPGNQPQHF. The CDR3 DNA follows: TGTGCCAGCAGTTACTCTCTCCCGGGAAATCAGCCCCAGCATTTT. The chain has TRBV6-6 and TRBJ1-5, with unresolved D. V lost 0 bases and J 4 bases, leaving 10 bases between the germline ends. This CDR3 spans 15 amino acids. The V gene's germline CDR1 is MNHNY and CDR2 SVGAGI (reference sequence).